The clone carrying this T cell receptor (beta chain) was counted between two and nine times. This entry comes from a study of T cell responses to AZD1222 COVID-19 vaccine. The germline gives CDR1 SNHLY, CDR2 FYNNEI. V was shortened by 0 bases and J by 8 bases, with 14 bases between the two germline ends. This CDR3 spans 15 amino acids. Only in-frame clones appear in the TCRdb table, and some are missing; sequencing was by immunoSEQ multiplex PCR. The sample has 100,000 or so clones, less than 95% seen once; the top ten hold 1.3%. The clonotype was recovered from an adult in good health. The sample was peripheral blood, taken on day 0 of AZD1222 vaccination. The J gene is TRBJ1-5, the V gene TRBV2; maybe TRBD1 (6 bases). The CDR3 DNA sequence: TGTGCCAGCAGTGAAGCGAGTGAAGGGGGGGAGCCCCAGCATTTT. Translation gives CASSEASEGGEPQHF. Together with reference TRBV2 and TRBJ1-5, the CDR3 gives the full variable domain: EPEVTQTPSHQVTQMGQEVILRCVPISNHLYFYWYRQILGQKVEFLVSFYNNEISEKSEIFDDQFSVERPDGSNFTLKIRSTKLEDSAMYFCASSEASEGGEPQHFGDGTRLSIL.